This TCR beta chain is from a study of T-cell memory formation after mild COVID-19. Points from the study as a whole: Contracting clones from day 15 to 85 had balanced CD4/CD8; later expanders favoured CD4+. Researchers could not confirm that second-wave clones peaking on day 37 targeted SARS-CoV-2.

This clonotype was observed a handful of times. The antigen remains unidentified. The CDR3 length is 13 residues. The V end lost 0 bases, the J end lost 5 bases, and 9 bases lay between the germline ends. Per the germline V gene, CDR1 is SGDLS and CDR2 is YYNGEE. Using its own MiXCR run on the 5' RACE reads, TCRdb lists one record per CDR3 protein. Among about 110,000 distinct CDR3 sequences, roughly 19% were seen once, and the ten largest hold approximately 5.1%. The clonotype comes from a man younger than 30 who had mild COVID-19 (a few samples of this study predate the infection). Cell type and time point are not known. Input material: PBMCs or a T cell subset sorted from them (not recorded which). The chain is built from TRBV9 and TRBJ2-7, with D uncertain. The CDR3 region has the DNA TGTGCCAGCAGCGTAGGGCAGGAAAACGAGCAGTACTTC. Residues: CASSVGQENEQYF.